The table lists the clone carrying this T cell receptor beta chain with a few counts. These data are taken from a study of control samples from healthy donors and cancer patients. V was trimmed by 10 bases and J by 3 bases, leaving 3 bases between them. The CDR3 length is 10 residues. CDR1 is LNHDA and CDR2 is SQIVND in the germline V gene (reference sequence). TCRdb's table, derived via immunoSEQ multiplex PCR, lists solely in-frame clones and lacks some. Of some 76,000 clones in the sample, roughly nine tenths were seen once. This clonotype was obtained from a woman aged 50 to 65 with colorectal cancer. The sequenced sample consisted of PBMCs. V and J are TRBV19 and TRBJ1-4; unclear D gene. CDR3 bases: TGTGCCACCTCTAATGAAAAACTGTTTTTT. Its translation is CATSNEKLFF.